The 15 T cell receptor beta chains below were found in one sample sequenced in a study of blood T cell repertoires in COVID-19. TCRdb's copy holds only in-frame clones and misses some; the assay was immunoSEQ multiplex PCR. Altogether approximately 230,000 clones are present, approximately 80% being singletons, with the ten largest covering 14% to 15%. Sample: PBMCs or T cells enriched from blood (not recorded which). These receptors all stem from a middle-aged man who had recovered from COVID-19.

This chain joins TRBV30 and TRBJ1-2, with no clear D. CDR1 is GTSNPN and CDR2 is SVGIG in the germline V gene (reference sequence). Trimming took off 4 bases at V and 2 bases at J, with 11 bases between the two ends. This CDR3 region has 13 residues. The CDR3 DNA reads TGTGCCTGGAATAGTCTTCGGAACTATGGCTACACCTTC. It is translated as CAWNSLRNYGYTF.

The chain uses TRBV5-6 and TRBJ1-5, with 8 nucleotides matching TRBD1. Germline CDR1 SGHDT, CDR2 YYEEEE. This CDR3 comprises 14 residues. V trimming: 3 bases; J trimming: 2 bases; junction bases outside the gene matches: 1. This chain's CDR3 is CASSWGQGNQPQHF. CDR3 in DNA: TGTGCCAGCAGCTGGGGACAGGGCAATCAGCCCCAGCATTTT.

The J gene is TRBJ2-5, the V gene TRBV2, with TRBD2 as a possible D gene (5 bases). With 8 bases removed from V and 2 bases from J, the gap between germline ends came to 9 bases. This CDR3 comprises 12 residues. In germline, CDR1 is SNHLY, CDR2 FYNNEI. The chain's CDR3 is CASEGPQETQYF. CDR3 nucleotides: TGTGCCAGCGAGGGCCCTCAAGAGACCCAGTACTTC. The variable domain in full, with the rest retrieved from reference TRBV2 and TRBJ2-5, is EPEVTQTPSHQVTQMGQEVILRCVPISNHLYFYWYRQILGQKVEFLVSFYNNEISEKSEIFDDQFSVERPDGSNFTLKIRSTKLEDSAMYFCASEGPQETQYFGPGTRLLVL.

This clone was detected only once. V usage is TRBV2 and J usage is TRBJ2-3; D unclear. Deletions cut 3 bases from V and 2 bases from J, with 6 bases between. The CDR3 sequence is 13 residues long. The V gene's germline CDR1 is SNHLY and CDR2 FYNNEI. CDR3 amino acids: CASSEWPTDTQYF. The CDR3 region has the DNA TGTGCCAGCAGTGAGTGGCCCACAGATACGCAGTATTTT.

This sequence joins TRBV27 and TRBJ2-7; 7 positions match TRBD2. V gave up 0 bases and J gave up 9 bases; unmatched junction bases: 5. The CDR3 length is 13 residues. Per the germline V gene, CDR1 is MNHEY and CDR2 is SMNVEV (reference sequence). The CDR3 sequence is CASSLSSRGGQYF. As DNA, the CDR3 is TGTGCCAGCAGTTTATCGAGTCGCGGGGGGCAGTACTTC.

The V gene is TRBV9, the J gene TRBJ2-1; D might be TRBD2 (8 bases). CDR1 and CDR2 (germline): SGDLS, YYNGEE. With 0 bases removed from V and 6 bases from J, the gap between germline ends came to 25 bases. This CDR3 contains 19 residues. DNA for the CDR3: TGTGCCAGCAGCGTAGGACAGGGAATTTCATCTAGCGGGTCCAATGAGCAGTTCTTC. This gives the protein CASSVGQGISSSGSNEQFF.

The gene calls are TRBV2 and TRBJ2-7; perhaps TRBD1 as D (6 bases). Germline V CDR1 and CDR2: SNHLY, FYNNEI. CDR3 size: 12 residues. The V end lost 5 bases, the J end lost 6 bases, and 11 bases lay between the germline ends. The CDR3 DNA reads TGTGCCAGCAGTTGGACAGCGGCCGAGCAGTACTTC. As protein: CASSWTAAEQYF.

This chain uses TRBV3-1 (or the pseudogene TRBV3-2) with TRBJ1-1; D unresolved. Germline lookup yields CDR1 LGHDT and CDR2 YNNKEL (reference sequence). Trimming stripped 1 base from V and 3 bases from J, with 12 bases between. CDR3 length equals 15 residues. The CDR3 loop is CASSQGVGEYTEAFF. The CDR3 DNA reads TGTGCCAGCAGCCAAGGAGTCGGAGAATACACTGAAGCTTTCTTT.

The V gene is TRBV5-1, the J gene TRBJ1-1, with a tentative D call TRBD1 (5 bases). The CDR3 has 14 amino acids. Trimming cost V 3 bases and J 1 base, with 10 bases left between them. Germline V gene lookup returns CDR1 SGHRS and CDR2 YFSETQ. The CDR3 region is CASSWDGGNTEAFF. CDR3 DNA: TGCGCCAGCAGCTGGGACGGGGGGAACACTGAAGCTTTCTTT.

The V call is TRBV29-1, the J call TRBJ2-3, with D perhaps TRBD1 (6 bases). Trimming cost V 4 bases and J 3 bases, with 11 bases left between them. Looked up from germline, CDR1 is SQVTM and CDR2 is ANQGSEA. There are 13 residues in the CDR3. The CDR3 region is CSVGPRGTDTQYF. The CDR3 nucleotides are TGCAGCGTTGGACCAAGGGGGACAGATACGCAGTATTTT.

The rearrangement joins TRBV2 to TRBJ2-1; 12 bases are shared with TRBD1. This CDR3 is 14 amino acids long. The V segment lost 4 bases and the J segment 8 bases; nucleotides outside the gene matches: 3. From germline, CDR1 is SNHLY and CDR2 FYNNEI. The CDR3 protein is CASSGDRGRYEQFF. The CDR3 DNA is TGTGCCAGCAGTGGGGACAGGGGGCGGTATGAGCAGTTCTTC.

The sample holds a few counts of this clone. V gene TRBV2 combines with J gene TRBJ1-2, with 7 bases matching TRBD1. The CDR3 has 14 amino acids. V lost 2 bases, J lost 4 bases, and 4 bases stayed unmatched. From germline, CDR1 is SNHLY and CDR2 FYNNEI. As DNA, the CDR3 is TGTGCCAGCAGTGAAACGGGGACAGTCTATGGCTACACCTTC. It specifies CASSETGTVYGYTF.

V is TRBV7-3 and J is TRBJ2-1, with TRBD2 matching 11 bases. V was clipped by 4 bases and J by 1 base; unmatched bases: 6. This CDR3 has 17 amino acids. CDR1 is SGHTA, CDR2 FQGTGA, per germline. The CDR3 spells CASSSASGRTSYNEQFF. CDR3 DNA sequence: TGTGCCAGCAGCTCCGCTAGCGGGAGGACTTCCTACAATGAGCAGTTCTTC.

The V gene is TRBV5-6, the J gene TRBJ2-3; 10 bases align to TRBD2. Unmatched junction bases numbered 7, after V lost 0 bases and J lost 3 bases. Germline CDR1 SGHDT, CDR2 YYEEEE. The CDR3 length is 17 residues. The CDR3 here is CASSLELIAGGTDTQYF. CDR3 coding DNA: TGTGCCAGCAGCTTGGAACTAATAGCGGGGGGAACAGATACGCAGTATTTT.

CDR3 DNA sequence: TGTGCCAGCAGTCCACCCCCGCGTCACACTGAAGCTTTCTTT. As protein: CASSPPPRHTEAFF. The chain couples TRBV28 to TRBJ1-1, with D unresolved. CDR3 length: 14 amino acids. Germline CDR1 MDHEN, CDR2 SYDVKM. The germline V and J ends were trimmed by 5 bases and 3 bases, with 13 bases remaining between them.